This T cell receptor (beta chain) was documented in a study of blood T cell repertoires in COVID-19. Study in general: Both acute and convalescent COVID-19 samples were obtained from the United States, Italy and Spain.

This clone was seen once. As processed by the authors: Amplification of reference gene primers was used by the study to estimate nucleated cell counts. The protocol was immunoSEQ multiplex PCR, while the TCRdb copy is restricted to in-frame clones and leaves out a portion. The V and J calls and clone size are taken from that table; D and trimming were inferred from the DNA. The sample has about 53,000 clones, 65% to 85% seen once. V lost 3 bases to trimming and J lost 8 bases; unmatched junction nucleotides: 15. The CDR3 length is 17 residues. Germline-derived CDR1 and CDR2 are LGHDT and YNNKEL (reference sequence).

The material sequenced was peripheral blood. This rearrangement joins TRBV3-1 (or the pseudogene TRBV3-2) to TRBJ2-3, with 9 bases identical to TRBD2. This clonotype was sampled from a man aged 70-80 years with active or convalescent COVID-19. CDR3 in DNA: TGTGCCAGCAGCCAGCCTAGCGGGGCCGTCAAGAGCCCTACGCAGTATTTT. Its protein product is CASSQPSGAVKSPTQYF.